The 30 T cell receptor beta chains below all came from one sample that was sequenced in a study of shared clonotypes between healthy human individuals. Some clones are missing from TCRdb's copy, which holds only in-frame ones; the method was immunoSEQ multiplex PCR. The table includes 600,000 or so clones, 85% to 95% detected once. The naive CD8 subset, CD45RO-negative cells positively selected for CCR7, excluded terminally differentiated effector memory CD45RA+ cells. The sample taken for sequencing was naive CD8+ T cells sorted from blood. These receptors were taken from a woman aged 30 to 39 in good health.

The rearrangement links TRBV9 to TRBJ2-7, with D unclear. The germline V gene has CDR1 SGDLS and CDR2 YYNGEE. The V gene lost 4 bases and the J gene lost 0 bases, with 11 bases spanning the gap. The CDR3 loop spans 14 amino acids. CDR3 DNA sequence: TGTGCCAGCAGCTCGTCCCGGAGCTCCTACGAGCAGTACTTC. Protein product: CASSSSRSSYEQYF. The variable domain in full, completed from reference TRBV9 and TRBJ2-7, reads DSGVTQTPKHLITATGQRVTLRCSPRSGDLSVYWYQQSLDQGLQFLIQYYNGEERAKGNILERFSAQQFPDLHSELNLSSLELGDSALYFCASSSSRSSYEQYFGPGTRLTVT.

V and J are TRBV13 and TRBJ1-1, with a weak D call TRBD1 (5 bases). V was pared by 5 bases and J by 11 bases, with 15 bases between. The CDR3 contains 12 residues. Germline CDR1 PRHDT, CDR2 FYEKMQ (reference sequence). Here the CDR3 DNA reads TGTGCCAGCAGCCCGGACATTGGGGAGGCTTTCTTT. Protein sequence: CASSPDIGEAFF.

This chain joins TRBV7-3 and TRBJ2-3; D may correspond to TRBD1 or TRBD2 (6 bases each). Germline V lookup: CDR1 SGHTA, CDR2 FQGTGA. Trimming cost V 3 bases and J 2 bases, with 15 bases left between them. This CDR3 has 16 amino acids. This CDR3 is CASSFYGGGYTDTQYF. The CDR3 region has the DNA TGTGCCAGCAGCTTTTATGGAGGGGGTTACACAGATACGCAGTATTTT.

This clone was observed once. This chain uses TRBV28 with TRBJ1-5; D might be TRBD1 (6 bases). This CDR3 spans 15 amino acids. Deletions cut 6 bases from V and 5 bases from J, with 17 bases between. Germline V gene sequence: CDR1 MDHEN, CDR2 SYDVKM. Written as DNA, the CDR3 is TGTGCCAGCAGATACACAGGGCGGTGGGATCAGCCCCAGCATTTT. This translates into CASRYTGRWDQPQHF.

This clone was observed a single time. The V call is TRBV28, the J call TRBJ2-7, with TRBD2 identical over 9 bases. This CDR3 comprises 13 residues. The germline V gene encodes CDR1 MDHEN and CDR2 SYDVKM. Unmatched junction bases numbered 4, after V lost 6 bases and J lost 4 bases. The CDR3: CASRVAGVYEQYF. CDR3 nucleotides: TGTGCCAGCAGGGTAGCGGGAGTGTACGAGCAGTACTTC.

The CDR3 loop is CASRFSTGQGNEQYF. In nucleotides, the CDR3 is TGTGCCAGCAGGTTTTCGACGGGACAAGGGAACGAGCAGTACTTC. The genes are TRBV28 and TRBJ2-7; tentative D call: TRBD1 (6 bases). Looked up from germline, CDR1 is MDHEN and CDR2 is SYDVKM. The CDR3 is 15 residues long. V gave up 6 bases and J gave up 5 bases, with 20 bases separating them.

The CDR3 sequence is CASSPGGGVGDNEQFF. CDR3 coding DNA: TGTGCCAGCTCACCAGGCGGGGGTGTGGGAGACAATGAGCAGTTCTTC. The chain has TRBV18 and TRBJ2-1; TRBD2 agrees at 7 bases. CDR1 is KGHSH, CDR2 LQKENI, per germline. The CDR3 loop spans 16 amino acids. The V segment lost 2 bases and the J segment 5 bases; nucleotides outside the gene matches: 9.

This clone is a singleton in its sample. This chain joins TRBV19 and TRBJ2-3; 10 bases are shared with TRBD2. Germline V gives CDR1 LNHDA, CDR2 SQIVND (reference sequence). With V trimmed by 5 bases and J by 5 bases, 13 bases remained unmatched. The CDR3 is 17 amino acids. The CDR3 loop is CASSPKSSGSFLDTQYF. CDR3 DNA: TGTGCCAGTAGTCCCAAATCTAGCGGGAGCTTTTTAGATACGCAGTATTTT.

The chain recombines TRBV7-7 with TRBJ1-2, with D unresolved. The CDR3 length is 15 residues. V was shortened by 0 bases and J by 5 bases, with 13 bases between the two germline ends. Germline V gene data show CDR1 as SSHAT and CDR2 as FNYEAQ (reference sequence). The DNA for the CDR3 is TGTGCCAGCAGCTTAGCCCTAAAGAGGAGATATGGCTACACCTTC. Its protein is CASSLALKRRYGYTF.

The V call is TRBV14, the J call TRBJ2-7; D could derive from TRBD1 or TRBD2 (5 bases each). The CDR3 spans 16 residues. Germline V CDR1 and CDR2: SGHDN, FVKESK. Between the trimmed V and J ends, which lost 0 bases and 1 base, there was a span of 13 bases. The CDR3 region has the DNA TGTGCCAGCAGCCAAGAGTGGGGGAGTGAATCCTACGAGCAGTACTTC. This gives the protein CASSQEWGSESYEQYF.

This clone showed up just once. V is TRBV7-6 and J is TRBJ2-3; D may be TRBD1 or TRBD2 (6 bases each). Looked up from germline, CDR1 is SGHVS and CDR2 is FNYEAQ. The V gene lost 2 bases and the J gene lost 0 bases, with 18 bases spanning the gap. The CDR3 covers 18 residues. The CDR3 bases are TGTGCCAGCAGCTTATCCTGGGGGGCGGCGAGTAGCACAGATACGCAGTATTTT. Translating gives CASSLSWGAASSTDTQYF.

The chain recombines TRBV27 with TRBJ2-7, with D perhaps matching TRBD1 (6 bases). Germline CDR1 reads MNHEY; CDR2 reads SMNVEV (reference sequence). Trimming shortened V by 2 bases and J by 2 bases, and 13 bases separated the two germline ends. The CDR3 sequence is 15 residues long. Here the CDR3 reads CASSLGTGSPYEQYF. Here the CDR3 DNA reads TGTGCCAGCAGTTTAGGAACAGGGTCTCCCTACGAGCAGTACTTC.

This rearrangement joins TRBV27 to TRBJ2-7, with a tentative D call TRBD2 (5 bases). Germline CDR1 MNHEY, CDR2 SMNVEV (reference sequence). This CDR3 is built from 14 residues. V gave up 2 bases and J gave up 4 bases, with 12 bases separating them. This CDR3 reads CASSLEGVAYEQYF. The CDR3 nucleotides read TGTGCCAGCAGTTTAGAGGGCGTCGCGTACGAGCAGTACTTC.

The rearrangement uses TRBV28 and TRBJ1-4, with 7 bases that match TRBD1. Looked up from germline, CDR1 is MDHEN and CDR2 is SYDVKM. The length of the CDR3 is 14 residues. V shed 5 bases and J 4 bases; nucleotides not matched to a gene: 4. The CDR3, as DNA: TGTGCCAGCAGTCTCGGGACAGATAATGAAAAACTGTTTTTT. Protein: CASSLGTDNEKLFF.

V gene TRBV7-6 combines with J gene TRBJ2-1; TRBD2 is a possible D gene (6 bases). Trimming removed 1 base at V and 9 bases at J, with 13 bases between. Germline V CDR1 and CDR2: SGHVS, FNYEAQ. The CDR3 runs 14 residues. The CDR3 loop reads CASSLVMGGPEQFF. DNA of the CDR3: TGTGCCAGCAGCTTAGTTATGGGGGGTCCTGAGCAGTTCTTC.

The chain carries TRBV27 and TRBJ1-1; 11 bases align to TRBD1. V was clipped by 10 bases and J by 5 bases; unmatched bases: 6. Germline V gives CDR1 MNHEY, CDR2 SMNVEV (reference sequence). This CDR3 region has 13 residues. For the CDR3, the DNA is TGTGCCACCGGGACAGGGGGTTTGACTGAAGCTTTCTTT. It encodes CATGTGGLTEAFF.

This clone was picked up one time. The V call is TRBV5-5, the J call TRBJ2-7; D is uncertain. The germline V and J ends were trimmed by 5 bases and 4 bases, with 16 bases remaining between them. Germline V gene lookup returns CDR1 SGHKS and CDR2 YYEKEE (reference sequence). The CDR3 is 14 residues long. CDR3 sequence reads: CASSSNDTPYEQYF. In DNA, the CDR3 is TGTGCCAGCAGTTCGAATGACACGCCGTACGAGCAGTACTTC.

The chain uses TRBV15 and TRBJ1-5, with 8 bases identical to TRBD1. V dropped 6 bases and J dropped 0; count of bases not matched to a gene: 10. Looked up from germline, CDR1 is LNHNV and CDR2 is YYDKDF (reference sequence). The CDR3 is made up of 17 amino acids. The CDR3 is CATSPDRASYSNQPQHF. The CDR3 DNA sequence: TGTGCCACCAGTCCGGACAGGGCCTCATATAGCAATCAGCCCCAGCATTTT.

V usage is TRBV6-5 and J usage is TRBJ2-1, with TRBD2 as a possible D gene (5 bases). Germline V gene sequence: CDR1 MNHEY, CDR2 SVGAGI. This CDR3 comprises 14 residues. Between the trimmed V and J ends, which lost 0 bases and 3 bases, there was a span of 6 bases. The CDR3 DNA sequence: TGTGCCAGCAGTTACTCAGGACTCTACAATGAGCAGTTCTTC. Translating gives CASSYSGLYNEQFF.

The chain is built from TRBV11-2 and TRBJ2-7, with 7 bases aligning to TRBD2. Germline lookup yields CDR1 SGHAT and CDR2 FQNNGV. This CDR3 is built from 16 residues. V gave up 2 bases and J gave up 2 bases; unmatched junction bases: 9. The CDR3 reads CASSLMASGAPYEQYF. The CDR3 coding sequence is TGTGCCAGCAGCTTAATGGCTAGCGGAGCCCCCTACGAGCAGTACTTC.

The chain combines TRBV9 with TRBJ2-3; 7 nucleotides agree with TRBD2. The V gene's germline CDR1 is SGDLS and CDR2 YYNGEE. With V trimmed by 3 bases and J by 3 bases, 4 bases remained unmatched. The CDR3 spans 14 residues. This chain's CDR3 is CASSELADTDTQYF. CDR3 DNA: TGTGCCAGCAGCGAGCTAGCGGATACAGATACGCAGTATTTT.

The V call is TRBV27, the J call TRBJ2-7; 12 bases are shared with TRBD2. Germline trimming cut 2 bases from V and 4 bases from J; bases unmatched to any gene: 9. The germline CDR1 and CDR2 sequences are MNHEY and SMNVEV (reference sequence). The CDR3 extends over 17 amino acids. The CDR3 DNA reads TGTGCCAGCAGTTTAACCCTAGCGGGAGGGCTTGGTTACGAGCAGTACTTC. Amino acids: CASSLTLAGGLGYEQYF.

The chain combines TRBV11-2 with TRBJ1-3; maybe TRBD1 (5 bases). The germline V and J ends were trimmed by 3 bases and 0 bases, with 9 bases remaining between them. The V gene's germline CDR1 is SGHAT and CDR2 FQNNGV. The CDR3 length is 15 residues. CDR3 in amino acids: CASSLVGASGNTIYF. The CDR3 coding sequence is TGTGCCAGCAGCTTGGTTGGGGCCTCTGGAAACACCATATATTTT.

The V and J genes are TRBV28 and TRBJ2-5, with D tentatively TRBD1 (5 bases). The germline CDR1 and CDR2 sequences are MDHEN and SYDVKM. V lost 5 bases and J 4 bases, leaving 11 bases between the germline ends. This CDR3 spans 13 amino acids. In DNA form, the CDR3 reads TGTGCCAGCAGTCCGCCAGGGTTAGAGACCCAGTACTTC. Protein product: CASSPPGLETQYF.

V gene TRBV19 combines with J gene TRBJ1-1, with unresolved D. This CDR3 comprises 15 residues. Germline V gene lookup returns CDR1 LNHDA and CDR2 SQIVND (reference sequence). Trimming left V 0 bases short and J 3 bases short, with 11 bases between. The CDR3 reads CASSIEKGFYTEAFF. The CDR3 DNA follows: TGTGCCAGTAGTATAGAAAAGGGTTTCTACACTGAAGCTTTCTTT.

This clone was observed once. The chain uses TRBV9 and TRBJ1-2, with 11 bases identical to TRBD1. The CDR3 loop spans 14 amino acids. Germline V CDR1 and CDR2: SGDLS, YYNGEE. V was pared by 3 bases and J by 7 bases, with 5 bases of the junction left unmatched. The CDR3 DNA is TGTGCCAGCAGCGCCTCGGACAGGGGGCTTGGCTACACCTTC. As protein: CASSASDRGLGYTF.

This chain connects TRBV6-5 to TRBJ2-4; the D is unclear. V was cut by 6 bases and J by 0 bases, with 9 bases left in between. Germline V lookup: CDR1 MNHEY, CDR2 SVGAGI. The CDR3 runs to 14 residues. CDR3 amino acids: CASSHILAKNIQYF. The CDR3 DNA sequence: TGTGCCAGCAGCCACATACTAGCCAAAAACATTCAGTACTTC.

Written as DNA, the CDR3 is TGTGCCAGCAGCTTAACCCGCCCTGAGGCCAACGTCCTGACTTTC. Translating gives CASSLTRPEANVLTF. V is TRBV7-9 and J is TRBJ2-6, with unresolved D. From germline, CDR1 is SEHNR and CDR2 FQNEAQ (reference sequence). Trimming stripped 2 bases from V and 6 bases from J, with 11 bases between. CDR3 length: 15 amino acids.

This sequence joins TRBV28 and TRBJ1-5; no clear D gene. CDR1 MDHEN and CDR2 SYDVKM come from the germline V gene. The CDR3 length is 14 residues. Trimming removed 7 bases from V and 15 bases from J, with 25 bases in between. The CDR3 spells CASKFHNSDGRWHF. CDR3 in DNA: TGTGCCAGCAAGTTCCATAATTCGGACGGGAGATGGCATTTT.

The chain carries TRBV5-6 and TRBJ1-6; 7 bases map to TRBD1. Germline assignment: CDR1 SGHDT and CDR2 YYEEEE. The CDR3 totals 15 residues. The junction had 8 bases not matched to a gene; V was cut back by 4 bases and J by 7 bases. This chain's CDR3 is CASSIGDSSNSPLHF. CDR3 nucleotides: TGTGCCAGCAGCATTGGGGACAGTTCCAATTCACCCCTCCACTTT.